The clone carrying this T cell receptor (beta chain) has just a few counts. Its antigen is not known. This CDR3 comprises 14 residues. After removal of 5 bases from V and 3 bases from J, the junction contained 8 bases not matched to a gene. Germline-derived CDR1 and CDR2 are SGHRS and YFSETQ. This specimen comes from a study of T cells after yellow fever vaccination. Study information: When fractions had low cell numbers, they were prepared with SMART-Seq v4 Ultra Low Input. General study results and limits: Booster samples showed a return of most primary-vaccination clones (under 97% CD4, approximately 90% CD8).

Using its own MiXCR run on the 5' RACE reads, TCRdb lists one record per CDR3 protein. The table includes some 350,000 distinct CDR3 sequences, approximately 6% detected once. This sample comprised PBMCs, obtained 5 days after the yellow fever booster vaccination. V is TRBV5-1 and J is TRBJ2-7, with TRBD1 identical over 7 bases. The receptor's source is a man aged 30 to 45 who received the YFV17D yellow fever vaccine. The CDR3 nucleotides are TGCGCCAGCAGAGGTGACAGGGACAACTACGAGCAGTACTTC. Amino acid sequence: CASRGDRDNYEQYF.